These 21 T cell receptor beta chains were sequenced from one sample in a study of control samples from healthy donors and cancer patients. Here immunoSEQ multiplex PCR was the method, and the copy in TCRdb shows in-frame clones only, minus some. The sample includes about 150,000 clones, 94% of them seen just once. The specimen sequenced was blood. These receptors were collected from a woman in her late teens or twenties in good health.

This clone has more than one count but fewer than ten. V usage is TRBV5-4 and J usage is TRBJ2-1; D unresolved. Trimming took off 3 bases at V and 8 bases at J, with 9 bases between the two ends. CDR1 and CDR2 from the germline V gene are SGHNT and YYREEE (reference sequence). This CDR3 has 12 amino acids. CDR3 amino acids: CASSSFSDEQFF. CDR3 coding DNA: TGTGCCAGCAGCTCCTTCAGCGATGAGCAGTTCTTC.

Comment on this clone: The sample has other DNA sequences that encode this CDR3 too. V gene TRBV15 combines with J gene TRBJ1-1; D is unclear. The V and J ends lost 0 bases and 4 bases respectively, with 6 bases between them. This CDR3 spans 13 amino acids. Germline assignment: CDR1 LNHNV and CDR2 YYDKDF (reference sequence). For the CDR3, the DNA is TGTGCCACCAGCAGAGATCCGGGCACTGAAGCTTTCTTT. It yields the protein CATSRDPGTEAFF.

This clone turned up a few times. The chain links TRBV4-2 to TRBJ1-2; D gene unclear. Trimming shortened V by 0 bases and J by 0 bases, and 8 bases separated the two germline ends. Germline V gives CDR1 LGHNA, CDR2 YNFKEQ. The CDR3 runs to 15 residues. The chain's CDR3 is CASSQERTSNYGYTF. The CDR3 bases are TGTGCCAGCAGCCAAGAGCGAACCTCTAACTATGGCTACACCTTC.

J is TRBJ1-5 and V is TRBV7-2, with D unresolved. V was trimmed by 1 base and J by 5 bases, leaving 9 bases between them. This CDR3 spans 14 amino acids. Germline V gene lookup returns CDR1 SGHTA and CDR2 FQGNSA. CDR3 DNA: TGTGCCAGCAGCTTAGACCCGACCTATCAGCCCCAGCATTTT. Residues: CASSLDPTYQPQHF.

The chain uses TRBV10-3 and TRBJ2-7; 13 bases map to TRBD2. V lost 2 bases, J lost 3 bases, and 1 base stayed unmatched. The CDR3 consists of 15 residues. Germline lookup yields CDR1 ENHRY and CDR2 SYGVKD. The CDR3 loop reads CAISEGTSGNYEQYF. CDR3 bases: TGTGCCATCAGTGAGGGGACTAGCGGGAACTACGAGCAGTACTTC.

The chain joins TRBV18 to TRBJ2-1, with D perhaps TRBD1 (5 bases). Germline loops: CDR1 KGHSH, CDR2 LQKENI. The CDR3 contains 14 residues. V gave up 0 bases and J gave up 6 bases, with 9 bases separating them. The CDR3, as DNA: TGTGCCAGCTCACCACCGTCCCAGGGCAATGAGCAGTTCTTC. Its translation: CASSPPSQGNEQFF.

This chain's CDR3 is CASSSSKGISNQPQHF. CDR3 coding DNA: TGTGCCAGCAGTTCCTCCAAGGGGATCAGCAATCAGCCCCAGCATTTT. The chain combines TRBV28 with TRBJ1-5, with D possibly TRBD1 on 5 matching bases. Germline assignment: CDR1 MDHEN and CDR2 SYDVKM. V dropped 4 bases and J dropped 1 base, with 14 bases sitting between them. CDR3 size: 16 residues.

This clone has just a few counts. The CDR3 protein is CASSLQAGNAYGYTF. The CDR3 region has the DNA TGCGCCAGCAGCTTGCAGGCAGGAAACGCCTATGGCTACACCTTC. This rearrangement joins TRBV5-1 to TRBJ1-2; D remains ambiguous. V lost 1 base, J lost 4 bases, and 14 bases lay in between. The CDR3 spans 15 residues. Germline V gives CDR1 SGHRS, CDR2 YFSETQ.

This chain connects TRBV19 to TRBJ2-3, with D hard to call. Trimming stripped 3 bases from V and 6 bases from J, with 7 bases between. Germline V lookup: CDR1 LNHDA, CDR2 SQIVND (reference sequence). The CDR3 covers 12 residues. The CDR3, as DNA: TGTGCCAGTAGTATTATAGGGGATACGCAGTATTTT. This sequence encodes CASSIIGDTQYF.

This clone was seen a single time. The chain combines TRBV12-3 or TRBV12-4 with TRBJ2-7, with D uncertain. V lost 0 bases and J lost 0, with 3 bases in between. The CDR3 length is 13 residues. Here the CDR3 DNA reads TGTGCCAGCAGTTTAGCGGCCTCCTACGAGCAGTACTTC. Translating gives CASSLAASYEQYF.

Only a few counts were recorded for this clone. The chain joins TRBV19 to TRBJ2-7; D may be TRBD1 (6 bases). Germline CDR1 LNHDA, CDR2 SQIVND (reference sequence). This CDR3 spans 13 amino acids. V lost 4 bases and J 7 bases, leaving 14 bases between the germline ends. DNA of the CDR3: TGTGCCAGTAGTACGCTACAGGGTGAAGAGCAGTACTTC. Its protein is CASSTLQGEEQYF. The full variable domain, rest sourced from reference TRBV19 and TRBJ2-7, is DGGITQSPKYLFRKEGQNVTLSCEQNLNHDAMYWYRQDPGQGLRLIYYSQIVNDFQKGDIAEGYSVSREKKESFPLTVTSAQKNPTAFYLCASSTLQGEEQYFGPGTRLTVT.

The rearrangement uses TRBV11-2 and TRBJ1-1, with 9 bases aligning to TRBD1. The CDR3 spans 17 residues. Trimming took 4 bases from V and 6 from J; bases not matched to a gene: 15. The germline CDR1 and CDR2 sequences are SGHAT and FQNNGV. The CDR3 bases are TGTGCCAGCAGCTCCCTCGCCGGGACAGGGTCGGTGTCTGAAGCTTTCTTT. Its protein product is CASSSLAGTGSVSEAFF. The variable domain in full, with the rest retrieved from reference TRBV11-2 and TRBJ1-1, is EAGVAQSPRYKIIEKRQSVAFWCNPISGHATLYWYQQILGQGPKLLIQFQNNGVVDDSQLPKDRFSAERLKGVDSTLKIQPAKLEDSAVYLCASSSLAGTGSVSEAFFGQGTRLTVV.

This chain links TRBV7-2 with TRBJ2-3; no definite D call. V dropped 1 base and J dropped 5 bases, with 10 bases sitting between them. CDR3 length: 14 amino acids. Germline V gene lookup returns CDR1 SGHTA and CDR2 FQGNSA. The CDR3 nucleotides are TGTGCCAGCAGCTTAGACAATCCCGTAGATACGCAGTATTTT. Translated, it gives CASSLDNPVDTQYF.

The chain carries TRBV6-8 and TRBJ2-3; D perhaps matches TRBD2 (6 bases). CDR3 size: 16 residues. Germline V lookup: CDR1 MNHGY, CDR2 SAAAGT. Deletions cut 7 bases from V and 1 base from J, with 18 bases between. This chain's CDR3 is CASKVGSREGTDTQYF. The DNA of the CDR3 is TGTGCCAGCAAGGTGGGGTCTAGGGAGGGCACAGATACGCAGTATTTT.

This clone was observed once. The gene calls are TRBV12-3 or TRBV12-4 and TRBJ2-1, with a possible D match to TRBD1 (5 bases). This CDR3 is 13 amino acids long. V was clipped by 5 bases and J by 6 bases, with 11 bases between them. The CDR3 DNA is TGTGCCAGCAGTACGCCCCAGGGCAATGAGCAGTTCTTC. Translated, it gives CASSTPQGNEQFF.

The chain's CDR3 is CASSPGTKTSGYNEQFF. CDR3 in DNA: TGCGCCAGCAGCCCCGGGACCAAGACCTCGGGATACAATGAGCAGTTCTTC. The chain is built from TRBV10-2 and TRBJ2-1; D could derive from TRBD1 or TRBD2 (5 bases each). The length of the CDR3 is 17 residues. Germline values: CDR1 WSHSY, CDR2 SAAADI. V gave up 6 bases and J gave up 4 bases, with 22 bases separating them.

The rearrangement links TRBV9 to TRBJ1-2, with D perhaps matching TRBD1 (6 bases). Trimming cost V 3 bases and J 2 bases, with 8 bases left between them. The CDR3 length is 13 residues. Germline V CDR1 and CDR2: SGDLS, YYNGEE. The CDR3 sequence: CASSGTGNYGYTF. The CDR3 DNA follows: TGTGCCAGCAGCGGAACAGGGAACTATGGCTACACCTTC. Using reference TRBV9 and TRBJ1-2 for the parts outside the CDR3, the full variable domain is DSGVTQTPKHLITATGQRVTLRCSPRSGDLSVYWYQQSLDQGLQFLIQYYNGEERAKGNILERFSAQQFPDLHSELNLSSLELGDSALYFCASSGTGNYGYTFGSGTRLTVV.

The genes are TRBV23-1 and TRBJ1-2; 12 bases map to TRBD1. TRBV23-1 is reported as an ORF; its role is uncertain. This CDR3 comprises 17 residues. V dropped 7 bases and J dropped 2; count of bases not matched to a gene: 11. CDR3 in DNA: TGCGCCAGCAAATGGGACAGGGGGCTTGGACGGAACTATGGCTACACCTTC. Translation gives CASKWDRGLGRNYGYTF.

The V gene is TRBV27, the J gene TRBJ1-5; D may be TRBD1 (6 bases). The CDR3 consists of 15 residues. Trimming shortened V by 4 bases and J by 0 bases, and 10 bases separated the two germline ends. In germline, CDR1 is MNHEY, CDR2 SMNVEV (reference sequence). The CDR3 DNA reads TGTGCCAGCAGTTGGGACATTTATAGCAATCAGCCCCAGCATTTT. It encodes CASSWDIYSNQPQHF.

The chain joins TRBV7-2 to TRBJ1-1, with a tentative D call TRBD1 (5 bases). Trimming took off 5 bases at V and 1 base at J, with 11 bases between the two ends. Germline CDR1 and CDR2: SGHTA and FQGNSA. The CDR3 runs 14 residues. In DNA, the CDR3 is TGTGCCAGCAGCCCAGAACAGGCGAACACTGAAGCTTTCTTT. It translates to CASSPEQANTEAFF. The entire variable domain, with the rest obtained from reference TRBV7-2 and TRBJ1-1, is as follows: GAGVSQSPSNKVTEKGKDVELRCDPISGHTALYWYRQSLGQGLEFLIYFQGNSAPDKSGLPSDRFSAERTGGSVSTLTIQRTQQEDSAVYLCASSPEQANTEAFFGQGTRLTVV.

The CDR3 spells CASSPEGQADTDTQYF. In nucleotides, the CDR3 is TGTGCCAGCAGTCCAGAGGGACAGGCCGACACAGATACGCAGTATTTT. The rearrangement links TRBV28 to TRBJ2-3, with 8 positions matching TRBD1. From germline, CDR1 is MDHEN and CDR2 SYDVKM. V was pared by 5 bases and J by 2 bases, with 9 bases of the junction left unmatched. This CDR3 contains 16 residues.